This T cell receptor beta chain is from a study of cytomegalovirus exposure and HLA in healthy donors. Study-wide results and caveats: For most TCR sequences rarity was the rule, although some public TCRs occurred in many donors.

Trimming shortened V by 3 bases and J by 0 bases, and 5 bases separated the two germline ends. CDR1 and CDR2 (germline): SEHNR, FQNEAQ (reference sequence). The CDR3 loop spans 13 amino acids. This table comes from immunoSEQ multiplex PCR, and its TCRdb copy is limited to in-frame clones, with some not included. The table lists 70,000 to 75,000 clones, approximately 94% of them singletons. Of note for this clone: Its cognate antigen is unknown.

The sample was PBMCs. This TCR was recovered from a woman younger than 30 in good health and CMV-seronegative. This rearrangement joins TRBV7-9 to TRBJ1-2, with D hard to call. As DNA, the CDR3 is TGTGCCAGCAGCTTGGCAGCTAACTATGGCTACACCTTC. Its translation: CASSLAANYGYTF.